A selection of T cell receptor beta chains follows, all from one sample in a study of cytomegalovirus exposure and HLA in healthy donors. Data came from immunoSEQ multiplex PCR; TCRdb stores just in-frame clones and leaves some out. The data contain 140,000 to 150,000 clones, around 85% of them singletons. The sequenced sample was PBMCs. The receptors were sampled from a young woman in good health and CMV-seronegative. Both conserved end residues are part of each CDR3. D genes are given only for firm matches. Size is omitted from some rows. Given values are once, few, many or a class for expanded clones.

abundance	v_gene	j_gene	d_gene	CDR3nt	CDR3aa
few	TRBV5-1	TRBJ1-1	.	TGCGCCAGCAGCTTTTTGGAGGGGACTGAAGCTTTCTTT	CASSFLEGTEAFF
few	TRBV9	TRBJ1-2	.	TGTGCCAGCAGCTCTGGCAAGTCCAACTATGGCTACACCTTC	CASSSGKSNYGYTF
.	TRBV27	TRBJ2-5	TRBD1	TGTGCCACCTCCAACCGGGACAGGGGGCCGGAGCAGTACTTC	CATSNRDRGPEQYF
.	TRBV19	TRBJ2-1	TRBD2	TGTGCCAGTAGTATCGGCGGGGGATGGGATGAGCAGTTCTTC	CASSIGGGWDEQFF
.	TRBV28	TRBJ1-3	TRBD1	TGTGCCAGCAGCTACGACGACAGGGGACGAGGAAACACCATATATTTT	CASSYDDRGRGNTIYF
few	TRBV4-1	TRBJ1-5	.	TGCGCCAGCAGCCCCGGGCCGGGGCAGCCCCAGCATTTT	CASSPGPGQPQHF
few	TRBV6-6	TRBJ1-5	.	TGTGCCAGCAGTGTACAGGGTGGCGCGGCTCAGCCCCAGCATTTT	CASSVQGGAAQPQHF
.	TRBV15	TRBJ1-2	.	TGTGCCACCAGTAACAGGGCGTCCCGCCTCAGCTACACCTTC	CATSNRASRLSYTF
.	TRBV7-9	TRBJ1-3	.	TGTGCCAGCAGACACGGAGGGGATACCTCTGGAAACACCATATATTTT	CASRHGGDTSGNTIYF
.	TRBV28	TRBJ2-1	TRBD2	TGTGCCAGCAGTAGCCGGGCGACTAGCGTTAACAATGAGCAGTTCTTC	CASSSRATSVNNEQFF
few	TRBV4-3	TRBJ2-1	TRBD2	TGCGCCAGCAGCCAAGAGCCCAGCGGGGGGGCGAATGAGCAGTTCTTC	CASSQEPSGGANEQFF
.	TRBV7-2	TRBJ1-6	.	TGTGCCAGCAGCTCCCCTCCGGATTCACCCCTCCACTTT	CASSSPPDSPLHF
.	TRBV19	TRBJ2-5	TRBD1	TGTGCCAGTAGTCGGGACAGGGAAGAGACCCAGTACTTC	CASSRDREETQYF
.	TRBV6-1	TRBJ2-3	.	TGTGCCAGCAGTGAATTGCGGTATTCGGCCCTCAGGGATCCAGATACGCAGTATTTT	CASSELRYSALRDPDTQYF
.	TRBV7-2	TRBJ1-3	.	TGTGCCAGCAGCTTAGCTATAAACCCGAGCTCTGGAAACACCATATATTTT	CASSLAINPSSGNTIYF
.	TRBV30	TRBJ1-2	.	TGTGCCTGGAGTCAGGGGAACTATGGCTACACCTTC	CAWSQGNYGYTF
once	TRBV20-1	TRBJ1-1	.	TGCAGTGCAGCCAAGCAAGAAGCTTTCTTT	CSAAKQEAFF
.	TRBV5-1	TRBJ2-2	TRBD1	TGCGCCAGCAGCAAAGGGGACAGGGGGACCCTCGGGGAGCTGTTTTTT	CASSKGDRGTLGELFF
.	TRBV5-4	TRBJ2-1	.	TGTGCCAGCAGCTTGGTCGGCGGCTACAATGAGCAGTTCTTC	CASSLVGGYNEQFF
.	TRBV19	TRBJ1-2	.	TGTGCCACCCACCACGGTGGCTACACCTTC	CATHHGGYTF
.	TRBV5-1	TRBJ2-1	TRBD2	TGCGCCAGCAGCTTTACAGCGGGAGATTTCGATGAGCAGTTCTTC	CASSFTAGDFDEQFF
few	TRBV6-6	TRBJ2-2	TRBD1	TGTGCCAGCAGTTCTCCCGGGACAGGGCTCTCCGGGGAGCTGTTTTTT	CASSSPGTGLSGELFF